The 3 T cell receptor beta chains presented below share a single source sample, sequenced in a study of CXCR3-negative and CXCR3-positive naive CD8 T cells. Findings and limits, study-wide: TRB CDR3s of CXCR3-positive naive cells were more hydrophobic than those of CXCR3-negative naive cells.

For these receptors, no antigen is known. The authors made the TRB cDNA libraries by 5' RACE using UMI labels. TCRdb reprocessed the 5' RACE reads, with one entry per CDR3 protein and no DNA. Its listing shows 120,000 or so distinct CDR3 sequences. Sequences were obtained from naive CXCR3+ CD8+ T cells from blood. Stated subset: CD45RO-CCR7+CD27+CD95- naive CD8+ T cells expressing CXCR3 (TNR3+). The receptors here all came from a human donor in good health. Some clones in this sample may be carry-over from other donors' samples.

The chain links TRBV29-1 to TRBJ1-2. From germline, CDR1 is SQVTM and CDR2 ANQGSEA. The CDR3 is 11 residues long. CDR3 protein: CSVESTYGYTF.

The chain has TRBV29-1 and TRBJ2-1; with no DNA, the TCRdb D assignment of TRBD1 cannot be verified. This CDR3 has 14 residues. The germline V gene has CDR1 SQVTM and CDR2 ANQGSEA. CDR3 amino acids: CSVIQGAADNEQFF.

The chain carries TRBV15 and TRBJ2-7; TCRdb's D gene call, TRBD1, goes unchecked for lack of DNA. The CDR3 spans 14 residues. The germline gives CDR1 LNHNV, CDR2 YYDKDF (reference sequence). CDR3 protein: CATSRVRGAYEQYF.